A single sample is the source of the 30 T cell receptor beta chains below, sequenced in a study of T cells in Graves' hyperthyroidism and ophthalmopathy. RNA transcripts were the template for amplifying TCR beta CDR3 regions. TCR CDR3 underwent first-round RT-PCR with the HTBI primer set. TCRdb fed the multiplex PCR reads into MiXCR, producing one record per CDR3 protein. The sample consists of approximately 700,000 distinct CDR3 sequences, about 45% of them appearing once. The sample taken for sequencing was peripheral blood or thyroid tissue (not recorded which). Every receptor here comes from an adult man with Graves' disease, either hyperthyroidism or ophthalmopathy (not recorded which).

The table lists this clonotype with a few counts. The CDR3 protein is CASSLTRPVKETQYF. CDR3 DNA: TGTGCCAGCAGCCTAACCAGACCGGTGAAAGAGACCCAGTACTTC. The chain combines TRBV6-5 with TRBJ2-5; no definite D call. Trimming took 6 bases from V and 3 from J, leaving 17 bases between them. The V gene's germline CDR1 is MNHEY and CDR2 SVGAGI. The CDR3 is made up of 15 amino acids.

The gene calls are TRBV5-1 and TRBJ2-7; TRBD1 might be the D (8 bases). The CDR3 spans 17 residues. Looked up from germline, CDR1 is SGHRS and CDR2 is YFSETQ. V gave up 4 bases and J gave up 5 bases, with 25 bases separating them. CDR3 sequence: CASSMGQASSGGNEQYF. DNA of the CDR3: TGCGCCAGCAGCATGGGACAGGCCTCCTCGGGGGGAAACGAGCAGTACTTC.

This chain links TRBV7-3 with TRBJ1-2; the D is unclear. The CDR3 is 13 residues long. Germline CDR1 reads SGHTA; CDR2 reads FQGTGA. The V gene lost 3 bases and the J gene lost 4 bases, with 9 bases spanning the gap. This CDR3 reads CASSFSSSYGYTF. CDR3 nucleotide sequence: TGTGCCAGCAGCTTCTCTAGTAGCTATGGCTACACCTTC.

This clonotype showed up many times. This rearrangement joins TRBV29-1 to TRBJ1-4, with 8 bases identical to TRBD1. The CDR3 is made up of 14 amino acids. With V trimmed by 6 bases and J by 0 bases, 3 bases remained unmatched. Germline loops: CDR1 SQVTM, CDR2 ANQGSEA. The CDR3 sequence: CSVGQGPTNEKLFF. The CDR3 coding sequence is TGCAGCGTCGGACAGGGTCCAACTAATGAAAAACTGTTTTTT.

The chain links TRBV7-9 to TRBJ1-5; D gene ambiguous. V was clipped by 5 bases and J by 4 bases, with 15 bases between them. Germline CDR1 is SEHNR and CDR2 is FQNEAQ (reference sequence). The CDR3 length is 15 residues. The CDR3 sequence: CASSQERSLNQPQHF. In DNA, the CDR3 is TGTGCCAGCAGCCAGGAGAGGTCCCTTAATCAGCCCCAGCATTTT.

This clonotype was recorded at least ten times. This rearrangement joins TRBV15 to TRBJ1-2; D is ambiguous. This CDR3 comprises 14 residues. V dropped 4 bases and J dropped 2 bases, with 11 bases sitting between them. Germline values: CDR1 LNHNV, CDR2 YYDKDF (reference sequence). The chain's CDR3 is CATSTITTNYGYTF. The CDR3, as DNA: TGTGCCACCAGCACCATTACGACCAACTATGGCTACACCTTC.

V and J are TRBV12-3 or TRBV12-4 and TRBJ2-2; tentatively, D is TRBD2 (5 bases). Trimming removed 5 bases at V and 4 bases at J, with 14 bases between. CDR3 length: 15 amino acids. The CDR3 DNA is TGTGCCAGCAGTCCGACGGGATGGGGCACCGGGGAGCTGTTTTTT. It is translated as CASSPTGWGTGELFF.

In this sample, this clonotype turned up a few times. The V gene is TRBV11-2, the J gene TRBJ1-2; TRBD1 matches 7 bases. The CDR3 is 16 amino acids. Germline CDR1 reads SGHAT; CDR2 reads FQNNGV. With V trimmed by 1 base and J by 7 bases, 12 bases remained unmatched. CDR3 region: CASSLAPYTGTVGYTF. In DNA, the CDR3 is TGTGCCAGCAGCTTAGCCCCCTACACCGGGACAGTTGGCTACACCTTC.

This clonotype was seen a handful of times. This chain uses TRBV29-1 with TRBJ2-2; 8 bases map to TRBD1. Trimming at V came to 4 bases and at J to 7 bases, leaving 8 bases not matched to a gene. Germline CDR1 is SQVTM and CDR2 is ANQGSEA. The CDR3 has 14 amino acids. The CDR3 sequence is CSVVGTGLVGELFF. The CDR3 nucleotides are TGCAGCGTTGTAGGGACAGGATTGGTCGGGGAGCTGTTTTTT.

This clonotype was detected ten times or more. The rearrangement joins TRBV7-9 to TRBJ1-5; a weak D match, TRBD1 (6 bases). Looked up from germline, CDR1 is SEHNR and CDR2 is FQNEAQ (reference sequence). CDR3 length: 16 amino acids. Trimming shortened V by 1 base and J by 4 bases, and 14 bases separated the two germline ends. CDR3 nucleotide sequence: TGTGCCAGCAGCTTAGGGTCCCAGGGGAGAAATCAGCCCCAGCATTTT. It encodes CASSLGSQGRNQPQHF. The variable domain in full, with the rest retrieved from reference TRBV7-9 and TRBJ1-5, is DTGVSQNPRHKITKRGQNVTFRCDPISEHNRLYWYRQTLGQGPEFLTYFQNEAQLEKSRLLSDRFSAERPKGSFSTLEIQRTEQGDSAMYLCASSLGSQGRNQPQHFGDGTRLSIL.

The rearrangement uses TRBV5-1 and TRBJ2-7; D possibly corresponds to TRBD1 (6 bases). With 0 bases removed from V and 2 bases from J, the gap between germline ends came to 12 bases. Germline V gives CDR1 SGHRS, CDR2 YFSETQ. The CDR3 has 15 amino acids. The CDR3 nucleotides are TGCGCCAGCAGCTTGGCCGGACAGCCAACCTACGAGCAGTACTTC. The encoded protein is CASSLAGQPTYEQYF.

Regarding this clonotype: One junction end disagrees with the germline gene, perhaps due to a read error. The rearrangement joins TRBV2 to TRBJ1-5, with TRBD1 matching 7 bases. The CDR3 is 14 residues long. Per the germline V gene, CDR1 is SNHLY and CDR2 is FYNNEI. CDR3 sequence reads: CASSFDRANQAQHF. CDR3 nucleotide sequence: TGTGCCAGCAGCTTTGACAGGGCCAATCAGGCCCAGCATTTT. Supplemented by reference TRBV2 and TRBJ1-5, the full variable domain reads EPEVTQTPSHQVTQMGQEVILRCVPISNHLYFYWYRQILGQKVEFLVSFYNNEISEKSEIFDDQFSVERPDGSNFTLKIRSTKLEDSAMYFCASSFDRANQAQHFGDGTRLSIL.

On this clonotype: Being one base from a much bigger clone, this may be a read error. The CDR3 spells CRVDMTGGYRDYGYTF. The DNA of the CDR3 is TGCAGAGTTGATATGACAGGGGGCTATCGGGACTATGGCTACACCTTC. The J gene is TRBJ1-2, the V gene TRBV29-1, with TRBD1 identical over 10 bases. This CDR3 region has 16 residues. Germline V CDR1 and CDR2: SQVTM, ANQGSEA.

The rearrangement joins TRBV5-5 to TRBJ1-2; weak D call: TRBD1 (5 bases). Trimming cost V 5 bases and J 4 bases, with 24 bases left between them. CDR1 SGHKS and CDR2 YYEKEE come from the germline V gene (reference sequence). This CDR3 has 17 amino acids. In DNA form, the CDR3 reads TGTGCCAGCAGTCGGACTAGCGGGCGAGACAGCATCTATGGCTACACCTTC. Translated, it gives CASSRTSGRDSIYGYTF. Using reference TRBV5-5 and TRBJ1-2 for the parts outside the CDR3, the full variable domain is DAGVTQSPTHLIKTRGQQVTLRCSPISGHKSVSWYQQVLGQGPQFIFQYYEKEERGRGNFPDRFSARQFPNYSSELNVNALLLGDSALYLCASSRTSGRDSIYGYTFGSGTRLTVV.

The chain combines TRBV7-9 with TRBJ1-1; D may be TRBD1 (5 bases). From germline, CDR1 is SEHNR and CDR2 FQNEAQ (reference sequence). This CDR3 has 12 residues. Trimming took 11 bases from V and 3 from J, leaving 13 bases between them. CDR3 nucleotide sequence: TGTGCCGAAGAAGGGGCGGACACTGAAGCTTTCTTT. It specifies CAEEGADTEAFF.

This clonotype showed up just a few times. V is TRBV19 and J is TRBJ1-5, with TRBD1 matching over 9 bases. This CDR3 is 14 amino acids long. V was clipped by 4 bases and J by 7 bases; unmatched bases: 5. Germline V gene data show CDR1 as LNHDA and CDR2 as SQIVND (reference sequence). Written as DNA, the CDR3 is TGTGCCAGTAGTAAACAGGGGGCAGAACAGCCCCAGCATTTT. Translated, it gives CASSKQGAEQPQHF.

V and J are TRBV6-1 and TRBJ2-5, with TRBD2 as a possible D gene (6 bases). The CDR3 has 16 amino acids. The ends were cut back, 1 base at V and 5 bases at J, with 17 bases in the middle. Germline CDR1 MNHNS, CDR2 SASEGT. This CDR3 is CASSEGVWRAGETQYF. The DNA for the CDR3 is TGTGCCAGCAGTGAAGGGGTTTGGCGGGCGGGGGAGACCCAGTACTTC.

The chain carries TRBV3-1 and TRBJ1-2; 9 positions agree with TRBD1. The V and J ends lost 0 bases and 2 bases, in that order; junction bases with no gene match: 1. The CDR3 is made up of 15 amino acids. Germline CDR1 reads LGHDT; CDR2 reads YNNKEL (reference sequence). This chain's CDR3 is CASSQEGTGNYGYTF. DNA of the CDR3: TGTGCCAGCAGCCAAGAAGGGACAGGGAACTATGGCTACACCTTC.

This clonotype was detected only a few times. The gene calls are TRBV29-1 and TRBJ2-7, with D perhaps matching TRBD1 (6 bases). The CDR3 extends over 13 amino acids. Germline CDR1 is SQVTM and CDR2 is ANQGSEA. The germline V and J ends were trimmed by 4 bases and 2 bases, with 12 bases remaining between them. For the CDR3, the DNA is TGCAGCGTTGTCGGGCAGGGGACCTACGAGCAGTACTTC. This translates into CSVVGQGTYEQYF.

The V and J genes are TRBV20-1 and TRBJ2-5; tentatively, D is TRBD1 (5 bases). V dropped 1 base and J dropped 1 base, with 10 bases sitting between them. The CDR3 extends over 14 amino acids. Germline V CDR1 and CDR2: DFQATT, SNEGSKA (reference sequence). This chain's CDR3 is CSARGRATQETQYF. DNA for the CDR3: TGCAGTGCTAGAGGCAGGGCGACCCAAGAGACCCAGTACTTC.

CDR3 region: CSVDHKGVRETQYF. The CDR3 region has the DNA TGCAGCGTTGACCACAAAGGGGTGAGAGAGACCCAGTACTTC. The chain is built from TRBV29-1 and TRBJ2-5, with D possibly TRBD1 on 5 matching bases. V lost 3 bases to trimming and J lost 4 bases, with 15 bases between them. CDR1 SQVTM and CDR2 ANQGSEA come from the germline V gene. The length of the CDR3 is 14 residues. Looking up the rest from reference TRBV29-1 and TRBJ2-5 gives the full variable domain: SAVISQKPSRDICQRGTSLTIQCQVDSQVTMMFWYRQQPGQSLTLIATANQGSEATYESGFVIDKFPISRPNLTFSTLTVSNMSPEDSSIYLCSVDHKGVRETQYFGPGTRLLVL.

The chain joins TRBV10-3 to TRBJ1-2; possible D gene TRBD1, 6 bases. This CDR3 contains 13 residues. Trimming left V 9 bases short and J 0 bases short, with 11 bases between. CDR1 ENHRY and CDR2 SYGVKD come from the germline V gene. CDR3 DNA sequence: TGTGCCATGCAGGGGAGGACTAACTATGGCTACACCTTC. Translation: CAMQGRTNYGYTF.

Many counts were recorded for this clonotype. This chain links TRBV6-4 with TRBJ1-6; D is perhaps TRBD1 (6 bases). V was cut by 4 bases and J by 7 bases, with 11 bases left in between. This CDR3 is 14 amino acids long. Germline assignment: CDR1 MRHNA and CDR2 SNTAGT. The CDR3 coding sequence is TGTGCCAGCAGTGCGGGGGGCGGGAATTCACCCCTCCACTTT. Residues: CASSAGGGNSPLHF.

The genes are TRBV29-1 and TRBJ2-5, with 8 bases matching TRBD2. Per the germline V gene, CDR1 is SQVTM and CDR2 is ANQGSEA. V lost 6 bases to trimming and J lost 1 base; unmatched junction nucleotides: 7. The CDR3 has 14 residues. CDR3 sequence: CSVELADPQETQYF. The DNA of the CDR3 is TGCAGCGTCGAACTAGCGGACCCCCAAGAGACCCAGTACTTC.

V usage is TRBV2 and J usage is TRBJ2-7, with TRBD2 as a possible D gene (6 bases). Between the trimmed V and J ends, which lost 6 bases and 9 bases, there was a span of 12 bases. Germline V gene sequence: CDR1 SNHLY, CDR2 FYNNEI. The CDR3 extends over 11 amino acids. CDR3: CASRVGGGQYF. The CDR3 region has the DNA TGTGCCAGCAGGGTCGGGGGAGGGCAGTACTTC.

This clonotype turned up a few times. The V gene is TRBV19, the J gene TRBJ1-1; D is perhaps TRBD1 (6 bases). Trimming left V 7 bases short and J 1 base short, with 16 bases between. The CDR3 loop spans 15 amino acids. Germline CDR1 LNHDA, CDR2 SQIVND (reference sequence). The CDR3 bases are TGTGCCAGTATGGCCCCCGGACAGCAGAACACTGAAGCTTTCTTT. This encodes CASMAPGQQNTEAFF.

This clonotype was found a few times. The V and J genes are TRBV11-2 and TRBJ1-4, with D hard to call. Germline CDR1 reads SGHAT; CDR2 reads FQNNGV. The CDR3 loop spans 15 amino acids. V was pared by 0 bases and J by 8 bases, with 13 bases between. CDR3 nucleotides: TGTGCCAGCAGCTTAGATCACGTCCTGGGAGAAAAACTGTTTTTT. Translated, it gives CASSLDHVLGEKLFF.

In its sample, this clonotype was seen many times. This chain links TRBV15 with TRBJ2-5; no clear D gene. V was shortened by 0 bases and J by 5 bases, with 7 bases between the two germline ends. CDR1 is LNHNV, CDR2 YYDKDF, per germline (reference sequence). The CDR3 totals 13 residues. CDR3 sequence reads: CATSRDHRETQYF. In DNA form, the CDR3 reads TGTGCCACCAGCAGAGACCATAGGGAGACCCAGTACTTC.

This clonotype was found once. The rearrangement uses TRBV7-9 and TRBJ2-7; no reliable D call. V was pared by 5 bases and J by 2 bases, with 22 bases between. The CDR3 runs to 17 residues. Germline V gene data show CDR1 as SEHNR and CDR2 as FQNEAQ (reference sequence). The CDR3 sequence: CASSHASSLTSTYEQYF. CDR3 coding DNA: TGTGCCAGCAGCCACGCCAGCAGCTTGACATCGACCTACGAGCAGTACTTC.

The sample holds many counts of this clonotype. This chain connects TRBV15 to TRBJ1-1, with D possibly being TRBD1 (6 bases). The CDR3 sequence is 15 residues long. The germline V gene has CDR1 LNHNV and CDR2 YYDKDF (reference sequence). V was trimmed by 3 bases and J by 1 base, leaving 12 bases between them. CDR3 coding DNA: TGTGCCACCAGCAGGGGGACAATCCAGAACACTGAAGCTTTCTTT. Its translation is CATSRGTIQNTEAFF. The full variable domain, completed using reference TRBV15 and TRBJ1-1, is DAMVIQNPRYQVTQFGKPVTLSCSQTLNHNVMYWYQQKSSQAPKLLFHYYDKDFNNEADTPDNFQSRRPNTSFCFLDIRSPGLGDTAMYLCATSRGTIQNTEAFFGQGTRLTVV.